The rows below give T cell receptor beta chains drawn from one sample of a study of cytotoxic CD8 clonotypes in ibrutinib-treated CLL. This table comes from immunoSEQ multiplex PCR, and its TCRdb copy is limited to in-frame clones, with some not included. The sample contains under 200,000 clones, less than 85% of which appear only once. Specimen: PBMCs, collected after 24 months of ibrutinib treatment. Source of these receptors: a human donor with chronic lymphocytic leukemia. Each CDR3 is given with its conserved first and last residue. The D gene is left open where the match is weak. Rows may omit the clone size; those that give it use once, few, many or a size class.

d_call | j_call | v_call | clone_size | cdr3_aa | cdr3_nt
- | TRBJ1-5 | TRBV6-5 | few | CASRTQGTQPQHF | TGTGCCAGCAGAACCCAGGGGACTCAGCCCCAGCATTTT
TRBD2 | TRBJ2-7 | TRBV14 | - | CASSRLAAGSSYEQYF | TGTGCCAGCAGCCGGCTCGCAGCGGGAAGCTCCTACGAGCAGTACTTC
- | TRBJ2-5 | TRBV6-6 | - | CASSYILETQYF | TGTGCCAGCAGTTACATTCTGGAGACCCAGTACTTC
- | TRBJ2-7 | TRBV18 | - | CASSGSEGTAYEQYF | TGTGCCAGCTCGGGGTCGGAGGGAACGGCCTACGAGCAGTACTTC
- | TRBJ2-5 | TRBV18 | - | CASSPALGEETQYF | TGTGCCAGCTCACCCGCCCTGGGGGAGGAGACCCAGTACTTC
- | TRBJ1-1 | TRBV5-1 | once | CASSSIRGANTEAFF | TGCGCCAGCAGCTCGATACGGGGGGCGAACACTGAAGCTTTCTTT
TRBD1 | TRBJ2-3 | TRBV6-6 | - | CASSIDRGDGTDTQYF | TGTGCCAGCAGCATCGACAGGGGCGATGGCACAGATACGCAGTATTTT
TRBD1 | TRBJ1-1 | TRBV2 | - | CASSGQGLNTEAFF | TGTGCCAGCAGTGGACAGGGGCTGAACACTGAAGCTTTCTTT
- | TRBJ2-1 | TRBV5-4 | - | CASSSGSSYNEQFF | TGTGCCAGCAGCAGCGGAAGCTCCTACAATGAGCAGTTCTTC
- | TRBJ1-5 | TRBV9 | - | CASSVASNQPQHF | TGTGCCAGCAGCGTAGCGAGCAATCAGCCCCAGCATTTT
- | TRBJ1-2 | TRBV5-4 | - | CASSLALSGYGYTF | TGTGCCAGCAGCTTGGCCCTTTCAGGCTATGGCTACACCTTC
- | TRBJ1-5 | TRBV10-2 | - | CASSAGVNQPQHF | TGCGCCAGCAGTGCAGGGGTCAATCAGCCCCAGCATTTT
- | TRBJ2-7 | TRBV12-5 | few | CASGSGAGLYEQYF | TGTGCTAGTGGTTCTGGGGCTGGGCTCTACGAGCAGTACTTC
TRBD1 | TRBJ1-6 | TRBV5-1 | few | CASSLEVGTGGRYSPLHF | TGCGCCAGCAGCTTGGAAGTGGGGACAGGGGGCCGGTATTCACCCCTCCACTTT
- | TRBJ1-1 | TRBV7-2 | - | CASSMDHRGTEAFF | TGTGCCAGCAGCATGGACCACCGGGGAACTGAAGCTTTCTTT
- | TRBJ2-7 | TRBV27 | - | CASSLGRGPYEQYF | TGTGCCAGCAGTTTAGGACGGGGGCCCTACGAGCAGTACTTC
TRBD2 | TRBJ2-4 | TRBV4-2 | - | CASSPGLAVGAKNIQYF | TGTGCCAGCAGCCCGGGACTAGCTGTAGGGGCCAAAAACATTCAGTACTTC
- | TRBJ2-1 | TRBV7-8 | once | CASSRGSYNEQFF | TGTGCCAGCAGCAGAGGGTCCTACAATGAGCAGTTCTTC